These 6 T cell receptor beta chains originate from one sample sequenced in a study of Ad26.COV2.S vaccination and SARS-CoV-2 variants (dated by TCRdb to about 2021). The label giving this sample's treatment or condition can be read as: 15 to 20 received Ad26.COV2.S at low or high dose, single or two shots; roughly 5 received placebo; per-sample allocation not given. For vaccine and placebo recipients, repertoires were sequenced using samples collected on day 63 after the first injection. The method behind the library was the immunoSEQ multiplex PCR assay. TCRdb re-hosts the immuneACCESS table, in-frame sequences only. Its copies lack some clones; in the studies checked, an unresolved V gene accounts for under half of them, and the cause for the rest is not known. Within this sample are some 410,000 clones, with around 92% of them counted one time only. The ten largest clones represent approximately 1.7% of the sample.

The source was peripheral blood, collected in a trial of Ad26.COV2.S vaccine versus placebo. The receptors here all came from a person aged 18-60 years who received the Ad26.COV2.S COVID-19 vaccine or a placebo.

There are a few counts of this clone. J is TRBJ2-1 and V is TRBV7-6; unclear D gene. This CDR3 is 17 amino acids long. Germline V gives CDR1 SGHVS, CDR2 FNYEAQ. The ends were cut back, 2 bases at V and 2 bases at J, with 16 bases in the middle. The DNA for the CDR3 is TGTGCCAGCAGCTTAAATGCGTATAATCCCCCCTACAATGAGCAGTTCTTC. Its protein is CASSLNAYNPPYNEQFF.

V and J are TRBV28 and TRBJ2-1; tentative D call: TRBD1 (6 bases). Germline loops: CDR1 MDHEN, CDR2 SYDVKM. The ends were cut back, 6 bases at V and 6 bases at J, with 15 bases in the middle. CDR3 length: 14 amino acids. CDR3 in DNA: TGTGCCAGCAGCTACAGGGTAGTATCCAATGAGCAGTTCTTC. It yields the protein CASSYRVVSNEQFF.

This chain links TRBV11-2 with TRBJ1-1, with D hard to call. With 11 bases removed from V and 4 bases from J, the gap between germline ends came to 8 bases. This CDR3 region has 10 residues. Germline V gene lookup returns CDR1 SGHAT and CDR2 FQNNGV. CDR3 coding DNA: TGTGCCGGGGAGGGCACTGAAGCTTTCTTT. Amino acids: CAGEGTEAFF.

The V call is TRBV5-1, the J call TRBJ2-7; 8 positions agree with TRBD1. The V gene end was trimmed by 3 bases and the J gene end by 3 bases; junction bases not matched to a gene: 5. The CDR3 has 14 residues. CDR1 and CDR2 (germline): SGHRS, YFSETQ. The CDR3 DNA sequence: TGCGCCAGCAGCTCAGGACAGGGTGGCTACGAGCAGTACTTC. Translating gives CASSSGQGGYEQYF. Drawing the rest from reference TRBV5-1 and TRBJ2-7, the complete variable domain is KAGVTQTPRYLIKTRGQQVTLSCSPISGHRSVSWYQQTPGQGLQFLFEYFSETQRNKGNFPGRFSGRQFSNSRSEMNVSTLELGDSALYLCASSSGQGGYEQYFGPGTRLTVT.

This chain uses TRBV9 with TRBJ2-1; 7 bases fit TRBD1. V was clipped by 0 bases and J by 5 bases; unmatched bases: 5. Looked up from germline, CDR1 is SGDLS and CDR2 is YYNGEE. The CDR3 contains 15 residues. The CDR3: CASSVDGTVDNEQFF. In nucleotides, the CDR3 is TGTGCCAGCAGCGTAGACGGGACAGTAGACAATGAGCAGTTCTTC.

V gene TRBV7-9 combines with J gene TRBJ2-7, with D possibly being TRBD1 (7 bases). V gave up 2 bases and J gave up 5 bases, with 16 bases separating them. Germline lookup yields CDR1 SEHNR and CDR2 FQNEAQ (reference sequence). The CDR3 runs to 15 residues. CDR3 nucleotides: TGTGCCAGCAGCTTACAGGGGGGATATACGAACGAGCAGTACTTC. As protein: CASSLQGGYTNEQYF.